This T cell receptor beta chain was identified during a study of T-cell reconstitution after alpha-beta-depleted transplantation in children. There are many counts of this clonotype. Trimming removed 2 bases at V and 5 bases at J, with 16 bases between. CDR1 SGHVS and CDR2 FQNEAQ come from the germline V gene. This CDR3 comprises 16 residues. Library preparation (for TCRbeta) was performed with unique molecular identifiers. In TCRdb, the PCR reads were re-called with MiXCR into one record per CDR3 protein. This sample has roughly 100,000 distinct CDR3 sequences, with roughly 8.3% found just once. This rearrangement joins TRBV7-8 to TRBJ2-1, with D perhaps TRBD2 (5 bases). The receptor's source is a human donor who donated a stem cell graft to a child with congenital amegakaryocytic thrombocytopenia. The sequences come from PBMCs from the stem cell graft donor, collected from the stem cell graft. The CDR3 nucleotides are TGTGCCAGCAGCTTATTTTCGAGGGCCTTCGACAATGAGCAGTTCTTC. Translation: CASSLFSRAFDNEQFF.